Detailed here is one TCR beta chain. Its matching antigen is unknown. This sample was taken from a study of spatial heterogeneity in lung cancer. Study context: There were consistently more beta-chain sequences detected than alpha-chain sequences. Points from the study as a whole: In tumors, expanded intratumoral alpha and beta TCR counts tracked mutation counts.

Each CDR3 protein gets one entry after TCRdb re-called the 5' RACE reads with MiXCR. The data contain about 25,000 distinct CDR3 sequences, just under 9% of them singletons. The germline V gene has CDR1 MNHEY and CDR2 SVGEGT. CDR3 length: 13 amino acids. Trimming stripped 8 bases from V and 10 bases from J, with 17 bases between. Time point defined: sample taken at primary tumor resection. The sample in question was lung tumor tissue, obtained at surgery. The TCR sequence derives from a male donor with early-stage non-small cell lung cancer. This chain links TRBV6-2 or TRBV6-3 with TRBJ1-4; D is possibly TRBD1 (5 bases). The CDR3 bases are TGTGCCAGCGAGACAGTCACAATGGGAAAACTGTTTTTT. Its translation is CASETVTMGKLFF.